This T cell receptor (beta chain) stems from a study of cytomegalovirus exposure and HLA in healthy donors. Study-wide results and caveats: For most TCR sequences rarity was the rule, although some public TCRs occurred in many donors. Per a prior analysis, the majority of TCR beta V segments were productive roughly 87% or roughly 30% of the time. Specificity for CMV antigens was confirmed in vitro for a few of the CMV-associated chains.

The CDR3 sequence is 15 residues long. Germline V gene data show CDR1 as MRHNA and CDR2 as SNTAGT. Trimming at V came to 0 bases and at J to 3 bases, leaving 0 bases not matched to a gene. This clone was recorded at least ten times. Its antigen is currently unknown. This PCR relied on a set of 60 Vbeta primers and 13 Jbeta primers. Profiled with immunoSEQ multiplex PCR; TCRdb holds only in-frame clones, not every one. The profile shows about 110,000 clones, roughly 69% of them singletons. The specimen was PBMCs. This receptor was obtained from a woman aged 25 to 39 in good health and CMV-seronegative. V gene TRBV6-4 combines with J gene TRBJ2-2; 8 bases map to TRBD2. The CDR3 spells CASSDSAGDTGELFF. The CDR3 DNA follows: TGTGCCAGCAGTGACTCAGCGGGAGACACCGGGGAGCTGTTTTTT.